Shown below are 7 T cell receptor beta chains from a single sample sequenced in a study of shared clonotypes between healthy human individuals. CD45RO negativity and positive selection for CCR7 defined naive CD8 cells, a population that excluded terminally differentiated effector memory CD45RA+ cells. TCRdb's table, derived via immunoSEQ multiplex PCR, lists solely in-frame clones and lacks some. The repertoire holds about 2.1 million clones, roughly 95% seen once, with around 1.7% in the top ten. Specimen: naive CD8+ T cells from PBMCs. The receptors were gathered from a man aged 18 to 30 in good health. Some clones in this sample may be carry-over from other donors' samples.

As to this clone: Other DNA sequences in the same sample also yield this CDR3. The V gene is TRBV27, the J gene TRBJ2-2; maybe TRBD2 (6 bases). This CDR3 is 15 amino acids long. V was cut by 1 base and J by 5 bases, with 11 bases left in between. Germline lookup yields CDR1 MNHEY and CDR2 SMNVEV (reference sequence). CDR3 sequence reads: CASSLWGGGTGELFF. For the CDR3, the DNA is TGTGCCAGCAGTTTATGGGGAGGTGGTACCGGGGAGCTGTTTTTT.

There are a few counts of this clone. The gene calls are TRBV5-1 and TRBJ2-2; D remains unclear. Germline loops: CDR1 SGHRS, CDR2 YFSETQ. Trimming removed 7 bases from V and 1 base from J, with 2 bases in between. The CDR3 runs to 11 residues. The CDR3 DNA reads TGCGCCAGCCAGAACACCGGGGAGCTGTTTTTT. This encodes CASQNTGELFF.

The V gene is TRBV4-1, the J gene TRBJ1-3, with unresolved D. This CDR3 has 16 residues. Trimming stripped 4 bases from V and 0 bases from J, with 13 bases between. Germline V gives CDR1 MGHRA, CDR2 YSYEKL. The CDR3: CASSLDSEGSGNTIYF. The CDR3 DNA reads TGCGCCAGCAGCCTAGACTCAGAAGGCTCTGGAAACACCATATATTTT.

The chain carries TRBV27 and TRBJ1-4, with 9 bases matching TRBD1. Germline assignment: CDR1 MNHEY and CDR2 SMNVEV (reference sequence). V gave up 6 bases and J gave up 8 bases; unmatched junction bases: 10. The CDR3 is 15 amino acids. The CDR3 sequence is CASSPTGTGREKLFF. The CDR3 nucleotides are TGTGCCAGCAGCCCTACCGGGACAGGGAGGGAAAAACTGTTTTTT. Using reference TRBV27 and TRBJ1-4 for the parts outside the CDR3, the full variable domain is EAQVTQNPRYLITVTGKKLTVTCSQNMNHEYMSWYRQDPGLGLRQIYYSMNVEVTDKGDVPEGYKVSRKEKRNFPLILESPSPNQTSLYFCASSPTGTGREKLFFGSGTQLSVL.

The gene calls are TRBV7-9 and TRBJ2-7; a possible D gene is TRBD1 (6 bases). Trimming pared 0 bases from V and 6 bases from J, leaving 12 bases between. The CDR3 extends over 14 amino acids. Germline V gene sequence: CDR1 SEHNR, CDR2 FQNEAQ (reference sequence). Here the CDR3 DNA reads TGTGCCAGCAGCTTAGCTAGTACAGGGTTCGAGCAGTACTTC. Translation: CASSLASTGFEQYF.

CDR3 bases: TGTGCCAGCAGTGCGAATCGGATTAGCTCTGGAAACACCATATATTTT. This gives the protein CASSANRISSGNTIYF. The V call is TRBV2, the J call TRBJ1-3; D uncertain. Germline V CDR1 and CDR2: SNHLY, FYNNEI. This CDR3 has 16 residues. The V end lost 4 bases, the J end lost 0 bases, and 13 bases lay between the germline ends. The full variable domain, completed using reference TRBV2 and TRBJ1-3, is EPEVTQTPSHQVTQMGQEVILRCVPISNHLYFYWYRQILGQKVEFLVSFYNNEISEKSEIFDDQFSVERPDGSNFTLKIRSTKLEDSAMYFCASSANRISSGNTIYFGEGSWLTVV.

The chain recombines TRBV11-1 with TRBJ2-3, with D perhaps given as TRBD1 or TRBD2 (5 bases each). CDR3 length: 16 residues. CDR1 and CDR2 (germline): SGHAT, FQDESV (reference sequence). Trimming stripped 5 bases from V and 6 bases from J, with 21 bases between. The CDR3 is CASSRTGTVISDTQYF. The DNA of the CDR3 is TGTGCCAGCAGCCGGACCGGGACGGTTATTTCGGATACGCAGTATTTT.